The 30 T cell receptor beta chains given below trace back to one sample, sequenced in a study of cytomegalovirus exposure and HLA in healthy donors. The PCR contained 60 Vbeta and 13 Jbeta primers. Data came from immunoSEQ multiplex PCR; TCRdb stores just in-frame clones and leaves some out. The data show 150,000 or so clones, around 85% seen once. The sample taken for sequencing was PBMCs. All receptors come from a man aged 18 to 35 in good health and CMV-seropositive.

This chain uses TRBV28 with TRBJ2-7; 8 bases are a match to TRBD1. CDR3 size: 14 residues. Per the germline V gene, CDR1 is MDHEN and CDR2 is SYDVKM. The trim removed 3 bases at V and 5 bases at J, leaving 6 bases unmatched. The CDR3 coding sequence is TGTGCCAGCAGTTTTTCGACAGGGGTGAACGAGCAGTACTTC. As protein: CASSFSTGVNEQYF.

The CDR3 loop reads CASSFPLAGFNNEQFF. Here the CDR3 DNA reads TGTGCCAGCAGTTTCCCGCTAGCGGGGTTTAACAATGAGCAGTTCTTC. The chain carries TRBV2 and TRBJ2-1; TRBD2 agrees at 9 bases. Germline V gene lookup returns CDR1 SNHLY and CDR2 FYNNEI. V shed 5 bases, J shed 5 bases, and the junction held 10 bases outside the gene matches. The CDR3 loop spans 16 amino acids.

The chain recombines TRBV5-1 with TRBJ2-5, with D maybe TRBD1 (5 bases). The germline CDR1 and CDR2 sequences are SGHRS and YFSETQ. Trimming shortened V by 2 bases and J by 2 bases, and 10 bases separated the two germline ends. The CDR3 spans 14 residues. CDR3 sequence (DNA): TGCGCCAGCAGCTTCGCCACAGGTCAAGAGACCCAGTACTTC. Its protein product is CASSFATGQETQYF.

The DNA of the CDR3 is TGCGCCAGCAGCCTTAGGACAGGGGGTTGGGATACGCAGTATTTT. As protein: CASSLRTGGWDTQYF. The chain links TRBV4-1 to TRBJ2-3; 10 bases map to TRBD1. Germline trimming cut 4 bases from V and 6 bases from J; bases unmatched to any gene: 7. Germline-derived CDR1 and CDR2 are MGHRA and YSYEKL. The CDR3 extends over 15 amino acids.

J is TRBJ1-6 and V is TRBV7-9; 11 positions agree with TRBD1. The germline gives CDR1 SEHNR, CDR2 FQNEAQ (reference sequence). V lost 4 bases, J lost 6 bases, and 8 bases stayed unmatched. CDR3 length: 17 amino acids. The CDR3 is CASSSLRTGGSNSPLHF. CDR3 nucleotides: TGTGCCAGCAGCTCACTACGGACAGGGGGCTCTAATTCACCCCTCCACTTT.

The V gene is TRBV9, the J gene TRBJ2-3, with unresolved D. The germline gives CDR1 SGDLS, CDR2 YYNGEE. The CDR3 consists of 15 residues. V lost 3 bases and J 5 bases, leaving 16 bases between the germline ends. For the CDR3, the DNA is TGTGCCAGCAGCGCAGACCTGCAGGTTGGAGATACGCAGTATTTT. This translates into CASSADLQVGDTQYF.

The genes are TRBV6-8 and TRBJ2-7; 8 bases match TRBD2. CDR3 size: 17 residues. With V trimmed by 5 bases and J by 3 bases, 15 bases remained unmatched. CDR1 is MNHGY, CDR2 SAAAGT, per germline. The CDR3 DNA sequence: TGTGCCAGCAGTATCTCCCTAAATCCCGGGGGGGACTACGAGCAGTACTTC. Residues: CASSISLNPGGDYEQYF.

This chain links TRBV7-9 with TRBJ1-1; tentative D call: TRBD1 (5 bases). The V end was cut by 6 bases, the J end by 1 base, with 12 bases between. Germline loops: CDR1 SEHNR, CDR2 FQNEAQ (reference sequence). The CDR3 totals 14 residues. The CDR3 protein is CASRPRGGNTEAFF. The CDR3 DNA follows: TGTGCCAGCAGACCGAGGGGAGGGAACACTGAAGCTTTCTTT.

As DNA, the CDR3 is TGTGCCAGCAGCGCCCTCGACAGTGTTGGCGAGACCCAGTACTTC. It yields the protein CASSALDSVGETQYF. The chain carries TRBV5-4 and TRBJ2-5, with a possible D match to TRBD1 (5 bases). The CDR3 has 15 amino acids. V was trimmed by 4 bases and J by 5 bases, leaving 18 bases between them. The germline V gene encodes CDR1 SGHNT and CDR2 YYREEE (reference sequence).

The J gene is TRBJ2-5, the V gene TRBV11-2; 7 bases fit TRBD1. Gene TRBJ2-7 matches the end of the DNA better, so the J call may be wrong. Germline V lookup: CDR1 SGHAT, CDR2 FQNNGV. This CDR3 is 15 amino acids long. CDR3 DNA sequence: TGTGCCAGCAGCTTAGGACAGGGAGCCTACTACGAGCAGTACTTC. This codes for CASSLGQGAYYEQYF.

V and J are TRBV5-1 and TRBJ1-3; 11 bases map to TRBD1. Germline assignment: CDR1 SGHRS and CDR2 YFSETQ. With 4 bases clipped from V and 1 base from J, the junction kept 4 bases outside the gene matches. CDR3 size: 16 residues. CDR3 DNA: TGCGCCAGCAGCACCGGGACAGGGGGGTCTGGAAACACCATATATTTT. This encodes CASSTGTGGSGNTIYF.

This clone appeared a few times. The rearrangement uses TRBV7-9 and TRBJ1-6; tentative D call: TRBD1 (5 bases). Trimming stripped 1 base from V and 10 bases from J, with 14 bases between. The germline gives CDR1 SEHNR, CDR2 FQNEAQ (reference sequence). This CDR3 spans 15 amino acids. The CDR3 loop reads CASSLGRVSGSPLHF. In nucleotides, the CDR3 is TGTGCCAGCAGCTTAGGGAGGGTTTCAGGGTCACCCCTCCACTTT. Full variable domain (outside the CDR3, taken from reference TRBV7-9 and TRBJ1-6): DTGVSQNPRHKITKRGQNVTFRCDPISEHNRLYWYRQTLGQGPEFLTYFQNEAQLEKSRLLSDRFSAERPKGSFSTLEIQRTEQGDSAMYLCASSLGRVSGSPLHFGNGTRLTVT.

The chain recombines TRBV20-1 with TRBJ2-7; D unresolved. CDR1 and CDR2 from the germline V gene are DFQATT and SNEGSKA (reference sequence). The CDR3 extends over 10 amino acids. V lost 3 bases, J lost 7 bases, and 7 bases lay in between. CDR3 loop: CSASLGEQYF. The CDR3 DNA is TGCAGTGCTAGTCTCGGGGAGCAGTACTTC.

The chain is built from TRBV27 and TRBJ2-1; D is possibly TRBD2 (5 bases). Germline V lookup: CDR1 MNHEY, CDR2 SMNVEV (reference sequence). Trimming took 4 bases from V and 0 from J, leaving 10 bases between them. The CDR3 runs to 15 residues. CDR3 in amino acids: CASSWRQSSYNEQFF. Here the CDR3 DNA reads TGTGCCAGCAGTTGGAGGCAGAGCTCCTACAATGAGCAGTTCTTC.

A remark on this clone: This sample includes further DNA sequences coding for the same CDR3. V usage is TRBV6-6 and J usage is TRBJ1-4; TRBD1 is a possible D gene (5 bases). This CDR3 is 16 amino acids long. V was pared by 6 bases and J by 5 bases, with 19 bases between. Germline V gives CDR1 MNHNY, CDR2 SVGAGI (reference sequence). CDR3 region: CASSSEDTELNEKLFF. CDR3 coding DNA: TGTGCCAGCAGCTCCGAGGACACGGAATTAAATGAAAAACTGTTTTTT.

V usage is TRBV9 and J usage is TRBJ1-1; the D gene is possibly TRBD1 (5 bases). Germline assignment: CDR1 SGDLS and CDR2 YYNGEE. V lost 0 bases, J lost 0 bases, and 9 bases lay in between. The CDR3 runs to 15 residues. The CDR3 protein is CASSVAGKMNTEAFF. The CDR3 region has the DNA TGTGCCAGCAGCGTAGCAGGGAAGATGAACACTGAAGCTTTCTTT.

The chain recombines TRBV6-1 with TRBJ1-2; D is undetermined. The germline gives CDR1 MNHNS, CDR2 SASEGT. CDR3 length: 12 amino acids. V was clipped by 6 bases and J by 4 bases, with 9 bases between them. CDR3 bases: TGTGCCAGCAGGAGGAGTCCCTATGGCTACACCTTC. Translated, it gives CASRRSPYGYTF.

This clone appeared a single time. V and J are TRBV9 and TRBJ2-7; TRBD1 might be the D (6 bases). The CDR3 totals 13 residues. The germline V and J ends were trimmed by 2 bases and 5 bases, with 11 bases remaining between them. Germline V gene data show CDR1 as SGDLS and CDR2 as YYNGEE. CDR3 sequence: CASSVRGSDEQYF. CDR3 nucleotides: TGTGCCAGCAGCGTCAGGGGTAGTGACGAGCAGTACTTC.

This chain joins TRBV7-6 and TRBJ2-5; unclear D gene. The tail of the sequence fits TRBJ2-7 better, so the J call may be wrong. CDR1 is SGHVS and CDR2 is FNYEAQ in the germline V gene. The CDR3 length is 15 residues. CDR3 amino acids: CASSLGVGRTYEQYF. Written as DNA, the CDR3 is TGTGCCAGCAGCTTAGGTGTGGGCAGAACCTACGAGCAGTACTTC.

This rearrangement joins TRBV29-1 to TRBJ2-7; D perhaps matches TRBD1 (6 bases). The CDR3 sequence is 13 residues long. V was cut by 7 bases and J by 0 bases, with 13 bases left in between. Germline CDR1 SQVTM, CDR2 ANQGSEA. CDR3 amino acids: CSARGTNSYEQYF. In nucleotides, the CDR3 is TGCAGCGCCCGAGGGACAAACTCCTACGAGCAGTACTTC.

The chain has TRBV2 and TRBJ1-2; a possible D gene is TRBD1 (5 bases). The germline CDR1 and CDR2 sequences are SNHLY and FYNNEI. The ends were cut back, 3 bases at V and 3 bases at J, with 11 bases in the middle. The CDR3 spans 14 residues. The CDR3 region is CASSDGGTDYGYTF. CDR3 DNA: TGTGCCAGCAGTGATGGGGGGACGGACTATGGCTACACCTTC.

This chain uses TRBV27 with TRBJ2-1; 15 bases match TRBD2. This CDR3 is 16 amino acids long. The V segment lost 7 bases and the J segment 8 bases; nucleotides outside the gene matches: 9. Germline assignment: CDR1 MNHEY and CDR2 SMNVEV (reference sequence). This CDR3 is CASTLGLAGGPHEQFF. CDR3 nucleotides: TGTGCCAGCACCCTAGGACTAGCGGGGGGGCCGCATGAGCAGTTCTTC.

Turning to this clone: Other DNA sequences in the sample encode the same CDR3. V usage is TRBV19 and J usage is TRBJ2-1; TRBD2 is a possible D gene (5 bases). Between the trimmed V and J ends, which lost 3 bases and 1 base, there was a span of 7 bases. CDR1 and CDR2 from the germline V gene are LNHDA and SQIVND (reference sequence). This CDR3 is 14 amino acids long. The CDR3 loop reads CASSITGSYNEQFF. CDR3 in DNA: TGTGCCAGTAGTATCACGGGGTCCTACAATGAGCAGTTCTTC.

The chain carries TRBV5-1 and TRBJ2-1, with 13 positions matching TRBD2. Germline V lookup: CDR1 SGHRS, CDR2 YFSETQ. V gave up 3 bases and J gave up 6 bases; unmatched junction bases: 3. The CDR3 is made up of 15 amino acids. CDR3 region: CASSSGLAGSNEQFF. CDR3 nucleotide sequence: TGCGCCAGCAGCTCGGGACTAGCGGGGAGCAATGAGCAGTTCTTC.

J is TRBJ2-6 and V is TRBV27, with D possibly matching TRBD2 (5 bases). Per the germline V gene, CDR1 is MNHEY and CDR2 is SMNVEV (reference sequence). V lost 6 bases, J lost 3 bases, and 9 bases lay in between. The CDR3 is made up of 14 amino acids. The CDR3 region is CASSGNYGANVLTF. Here the CDR3 DNA reads TGTGCCAGCAGCGGGAATTATGGGGCCAACGTCCTGACTTTC.

The chain carries TRBV9 and TRBJ1-2; a possible D gene is TRBD1 (6 bases). The germline V gene encodes CDR1 SGDLS and CDR2 YYNGEE. This CDR3 spans 15 amino acids. The germline V and J ends were trimmed by 3 bases and 5 bases, with 17 bases remaining between them. CDR3 coding DNA: TGTGCCAGCAGCGCAGGGGTCTCCACGATGTATGGCTACACCTTC. Its translation: CASSAGVSTMYGYTF.

This clone was found once. V is TRBV19 and J is TRBJ2-5, with D possibly being TRBD2 (6 bases). The CDR3 is made up of 16 amino acids. The ends were cut back, 3 bases at V and 5 bases at J, with 19 bases in the middle. Germline V gives CDR1 LNHDA, CDR2 SQIVND (reference sequence). The DNA for the CDR3 is TGTGCCAGTAGTATCCTAAGAAGGCAGGGACTGGAGACCCAGTACTTC. Translated: CASSILRRQGLETQYF.

This rearrangement joins TRBV2 to TRBJ2-2; 8 bases match TRBD2. Trimming took 7 bases from V and 5 from J; bases not matched to a gene: 12. This CDR3 contains 16 residues. Germline CDR1 reads SNHLY; CDR2 reads FYNNEI. DNA for the CDR3: TGTGCCAGCAACGAAAACGGGGGGGCCTCGACCGGGGAGCTGTTTTTT. Protein sequence: CASNENGGASTGELFF.

The chain couples TRBV27 to TRBJ2-3, with a possible D match to TRBD2 (5 bases). The ends were cut back, 0 bases at V and 2 bases at J, with 12 bases in the middle. The CDR3 has 16 amino acids. Germline lookup yields CDR1 MNHEY and CDR2 SMNVEV (reference sequence). CDR3 coding DNA: TGTGCCAGCAGTTTATCTCTGGAGGTATTCACAGATACGCAGTATTTT. Protein product: CASSLSLEVFTDTQYF.

The chain has TRBV7-2 and TRBJ2-5, with unresolved D. The CDR3 runs 13 residues. Germline V lookup: CDR1 SGHTA, CDR2 FQGNSA. V was clipped by 2 bases and J by 5 bases, with 9 bases between them. The CDR3 loop is CASSLRVTETQYF. CDR3 DNA: TGTGCCAGCAGCTTAAGAGTTACGGAGACCCAGTACTTC.